This T cell receptor (beta chain) was found in a study of blood T cell repertoires in COVID-19. Libraries were prepared by immunoSEQ multiplex PCR; TCRdb keeps only in-frame clonotypes and omits some of them. Here the sample spans about 120,000 clones, about 74% being singletons. This CDR3 spans 14 amino acids. Trimming removed 3 bases at V and 6 bases at J, with 12 bases between. The germline CDR1 and CDR2 sequences are SGDLS and YYNGEE. This sequence was found in a man aged 55-75 years with acute or convalescent COVID-19. The sample was peripheral blood. The gene calls are TRBV9 and TRBJ2-2, with D possibly matching TRBD2 (5 bases). CDR3 nucleotides: TGTGCCAGCAGCGCAGAAACTAGTGCCGGGGAGCTGTTTTTT. Translated, it gives CASSAETSAGELFF.